This T cell receptor (beta chain) was profiled in a study of control samples from healthy donors and cancer patients. The CDR3 loop spans 14 amino acids. Germline-derived CDR1 and CDR2 are MDHEN and SYDVKM. V was cut by 3 bases and J by 4 bases, with 13 bases left in between. TCRdb's table, derived via immunoSEQ multiplex PCR, lists solely in-frame clones and lacks some. The sample lists more than 70,000 clones, about 89% occurring once. Material: blood. The rearrangement uses TRBV28 and TRBJ2-7; D remains unclear. The sequence was collected from a woman in her twenties or thirties in good health. In DNA, the CDR3 is TGTGCCAGCAGTTTCCCACGACCCGGTTACGAGCAGTACTTC. Protein sequence: CASSFPRPGYEQYF.